Listed here are 5 T cell receptor beta chains from one sample, sequenced in a study of blood T cell repertoires in COVID-19 (dated by TCRdb to 2020 to 2022). Library preparation used the immunoSEQ multiplex PCR assay. Drawn from immuneACCESS, this table holds only the in-frame rearrangements with V and J called that TCRdb kept. Clones are partly lost; checked studies trace under half to an unresolved V gene and leave the rest unexplained. Recorded for this sample are fewer than 500,000 clones; approximately 90% of them occurred a single time. Over 4% of the sample belongs to the ten largest clones. The sample was peripheral blood. These receptors came from a woman in her thirties with acute or convalescent COVID-19.

J is TRBJ2-2 and V is TRBV3-1 (or the pseudogene TRBV3-2); D ambiguous. V lost 4 bases and J lost 0, with 6 bases in between. Germline V gene lookup returns CDR1 LGHDT and CDR2 YNNKEL (reference sequence). This CDR3 contains 14 residues. The CDR3 region is CASSLNTNTGELFF. The DNA of the CDR3 is TGTGCCAGCAGCCTTAACACGAACACCGGGGAGCTGTTTTTT.

The chain links TRBV20-1 to TRBJ2-5, with 11 bases lining up with TRBD2. This CDR3 is built from 17 residues. Germline V gene data show CDR1 as DFQATT and CDR2 as SNEGSKA (reference sequence). The V segment lost 3 bases and the J segment 1 base; nucleotides outside the gene matches: 10. The CDR3 DNA follows: TGCAGTGCTAGTGCAATTAGCGGGGGGGCTACCCAAGAGACCCAGTACTTC. It codes for CSASAISGGATQETQYF.

This chain links TRBV9 with TRBJ2-3; 7 bases match TRBD2. V dropped 2 bases and J dropped 4; count of bases not matched to a gene: 10. Germline V lookup: CDR1 SGDLS, CDR2 YYNGEE. CDR3 length: 16 residues. The CDR3 here is CASSVSSTSTADTQYF. The CDR3 coding sequence is TGTGCCAGCAGCGTTAGCTCGACTAGCACAGCAGATACGCAGTATTTT.

The chain recombines TRBV7-3 with TRBJ2-2, with a possible D match to TRBD2 (6 bases). Between the trimmed V and J ends, which lost 5 bases and 0 bases, there was a span of 16 bases. Per the germline V gene, CDR1 is SGHTA and CDR2 is FQGTGA. The CDR3 has 17 amino acids. Here the CDR3 reads CASSVNSGAANTGELFF. CDR3 nucleotides: TGTGCCAGCAGCGTAAATAGCGGAGCTGCGAACACCGGGGAGCTGTTTTTT.

This clone has just a few counts. Within the sample, other DNA sequences also encode this same CDR3. The J gene is TRBJ2-5, the V gene TRBV20-1; D call uncertain. V was shortened by 3 bases and J by 3 bases, with 5 bases between the two germline ends. The CDR3 is made up of 11 amino acids. Germline V gene sequence: CDR1 DFQATT, CDR2 SNEGSKA (reference sequence). The CDR3 bases are TGCAGTGCTAGGGGCGAAGAGACCCAGTACTTC. Its protein product is CSARGEETQYF.